These T cell receptor beta chains were read from a single sample in a study of blood T cells in healthy people across ages. TCRdb reanalysed the 5' RACE reads using MiXCR and keeps one entry per CDR3 protein. The data contain over 600,000 distinct CDR3 sequences, roughly three fifths of them singletons. Sequencing input: blood. These TCRs come from a man aged 35-49 years in good health. The CDR3 runs from the conserved cysteine through the conserved F or W. A D gene is named only where the DNA matches it firmly. Clone sizes are given selectively: once, few, many, or a class where the clone is expanded.

CASSYSGQGYNEQYF TGTGCCAGCAGTTACTCGGGACAGGGGTACAATGAGCAGTACTTC TRBD1 - TRBJ2-7 TRBV6-6
CASSSSPGGTQYF TGTGCCAGCAGTTCCTCCCCAGGGGGTACGCAGTATTTT TRBD1 few TRBJ2-3 TRBV28
CASGGSGQINQPQHF TGTGCCAGCGGAGGCTCGGGACAGATCAATCAGCCCCAGCATTTT TRBD1 once TRBJ1-5 TRBV25-1
CASSWVFGERETQYF TGTGCCAGCAGTTGGGTGTTTGGGGAACGGGAGACCCAGTACTTC - - TRBJ2-5 TRBV6-6
CASSRSTGELFF TGTGCCAGCAGTCGGTCCACCGGGGAGCTGTTTTTT - - TRBJ2-2 TRBV6-2/TRBV6-3
CSVEDRGKQFF TGCAGCGTTGAGGACAGGGGGAAGCAGTTCTTC TRBD1 few TRBJ2-1 TRBV29-1
CASSLSPALNYGYTF TGTGCCAGCAGCCTTTCCCCAGCGCTTAACTATGGCTACACCTTC - - TRBJ1-2 TRBV12-3/TRBV12-4
CAISEKSAGGSYEQYF TGTGCCATCAGTGAGAAATCGGCGGGAGGATCCTACGAGCAGTACTTC TRBD2 - TRBJ2-7 TRBV10-3
CSVDTGFRSTDTQYF TGCAGCGTGGATACAGGGTTTAGGAGCACAGATACGCAGTATTTT - few TRBJ2-3 TRBV29-1
CASRLTQGSTEAFF TGTGCCAGCAGACTAACGCAGGGGTCCACTGAAGCTTTCTTT - - TRBJ1-1 TRBV27
CASSIRNNEQFF TGTGCCAGCAGTATCCGAAACAATGAGCAGTTCTTC - - TRBJ2-1 TRBV27
CASSSEIYNEQYF TGTGCCAGCAGCTCTGAGATTTACAATGAGCAGTACTTC - - TRBJ2-7 TRBV7-2
CSVRRPGSSSYNEQFF TGCAGTGTAAGAAGGCCGGGATCGAGCTCCTACAATGAGCAGTTCTTC - few TRBJ2-1 TRBV20-1
CASGGKKVETQYF TGTGCCAGCGGTGGGAAAAAAGTCGAGACCCAGTACTTC - once TRBJ2-5 TRBV6-2/TRBV6-3
CTGQGDMETQYF TGCACTGGACAGGGGGACATGGAGACCCAGTACTTC TRBD1 few TRBJ2-5 TRBV20-1
CASSKDALGRARAGANVLTF TGCGCCAGCAGCAAGGACGCGCTTGGGAGGGCCCGGGCAGGGGCCAACGTCCTGACTTTC TRBD2 many TRBJ2-6 TRBV5-1
CASSIRGGNTEAFF TGTGCCAGCAGTATCAGGGGGGGGAACACTGAAGCTTTCTTT TRBD1 few TRBJ1-1 TRBV27
CATKSSHEQYF TGTGCCACGAAATCGAGCCACGAGCAGTACTTC - - TRBJ2-7 TRBV28
CASRSERGGPETQYF TGCGCCAGCAGAAGTGAGCGGGGGGGCCCAGAGACCCAGTACTTC TRBD2 few TRBJ2-5 TRBV5-1
CASSPESSTDTQYF TGCGCCAGCAGCCCCGAAAGCAGCACAGATACGCAGTATTTT - - TRBJ2-3 TRBV5-1
CASSVQAFTEQFF TGTGCCAGCAGCGTGCAGGCTTTCACTGAGCAGTTCTTC - - TRBJ2-1 TRBV14
CASSLGRGAKSLFF TGTGCCAGCAGCCTTGGACGGGGGGCCAAGTCACTGTTTTTT - - TRBJ1-4 TRBV7-2
CASSEGEWTYEQYF TGTGCCTCCTCTGAGGGGGAGTGGACCTACGAGCAGTACTTC - - TRBJ2-7 TRBV12-3/TRBV12-4
CSARTGSGSPLHF TGCAGTGCTAGGACAGGGAGCGGTTCACCCCTCCACTTT TRBD1 - TRBJ1-6 TRBV20-1
CASSSSVENIQYF TGTGCCAGCAGTTCAAGTGTGGAAAACATTCAGTACTTC - - TRBJ2-4 TRBV28
CSVGGQGQLETQYF TGCAGCGTTGGAGGACAGGGCCAACTAGAGACCCAGTACTTC TRBD1 - TRBJ2-5 TRBV29-1
CASSQGDSYYGYTF TGTGCCAGCAGCCAAGGGGACAGTTACTATGGCTACACCTTC TRBD1 - TRBJ1-2 TRBV3-1
CASGPRVMYQETQYF TGTGCTAGTGGTCCCCGCGTAATGTACCAAGAGACCCAGTACTTC - few TRBJ2-5 TRBV12-5
CSALTRLADKTDTQYF TGCAGTGCTCTTACCCGACTAGCGGATAAAACAGATACGCAGTATTTT TRBD2 - TRBJ2-3 TRBV20-1
CSARGYPERLAHLENEQFF TGCAGTGCTAGAGGTTACCCGGAAAGACTAGCCCACTTGGAGAATGAGCAGTTCTTC TRBD2 few TRBJ2-1 TRBV20-1
CASSDHEGWGTDTQYF TGCGCCAGCAGCGACCACGAGGGCTGGGGCACAGATACGCAGTATTTT - - TRBJ2-3 TRBV5-1
CASTWDRDDEQFF TGTGCCAGCACATGGGACAGGGACGATGAGCAGTTCTTC TRBD1 - TRBJ2-1 TRBV6-2/TRBV6-3
CASSRSGSQNIQYF TGTGCCAGCAGCAGAAGCGGGAGTCAAAACATTCAGTACTTC TRBD2 - TRBJ2-4 TRBV6-2/TRBV6-3
CSVNLAGTGANVLTF TGCAGCGTCAACTTGGCGGGGACTGGGGCCAACGTCCTGACTTTC - - TRBJ2-6 TRBV29-1
CASSLSSQGGRGKTQYF TGTGCCAGCAGCCTATCAAGTCAGGGGGGCAGGGGAAAGACCCAGTACTTC - - TRBJ2-5 TRBV3-1
CASSQDPWEAETQYF TGCGCCAGCAGCCAAGATCCTTGGGAGGCGGAGACCCAGTACTTC - - TRBJ2-5 TRBV4-3